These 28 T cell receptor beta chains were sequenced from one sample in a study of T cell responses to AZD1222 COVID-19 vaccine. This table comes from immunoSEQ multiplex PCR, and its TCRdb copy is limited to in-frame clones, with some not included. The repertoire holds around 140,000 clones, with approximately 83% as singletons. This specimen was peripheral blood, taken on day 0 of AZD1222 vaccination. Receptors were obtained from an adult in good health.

CDR3 sequence: CASSLVKDIALGNQPQHF. The CDR3, as DNA: TGTGCCAGCAGCTTGGTCAAGGACATCGCTCTGGGCAATCAGCCCCAGCATTTT. V gene TRBV5-6 combines with J gene TRBJ1-5, with D possibly being TRBD1 (5 bases). Germline V gene lookup returns CDR1 SGHDT and CDR2 YYEEEE. The germline V and J ends were trimmed by 0 bases and 2 bases, with 18 bases remaining between them. The CDR3 is 18 residues long.

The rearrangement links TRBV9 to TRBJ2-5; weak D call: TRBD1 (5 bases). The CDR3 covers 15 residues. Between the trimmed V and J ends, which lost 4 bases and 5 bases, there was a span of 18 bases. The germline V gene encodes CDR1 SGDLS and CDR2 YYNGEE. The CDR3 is CASSTTPQGPETQYF. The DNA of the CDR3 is TGTGCCAGCAGCACTACTCCTCAGGGTCCGGAGACCCAGTACTTC.

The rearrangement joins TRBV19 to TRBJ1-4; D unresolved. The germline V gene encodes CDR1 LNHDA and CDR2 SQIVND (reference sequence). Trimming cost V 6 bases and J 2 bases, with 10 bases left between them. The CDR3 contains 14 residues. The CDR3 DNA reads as TGTGCCAGTAGCAGGACGGGTACTAATGAAAAACTGTTTTTT. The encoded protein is CASSRTGTNEKLFF.

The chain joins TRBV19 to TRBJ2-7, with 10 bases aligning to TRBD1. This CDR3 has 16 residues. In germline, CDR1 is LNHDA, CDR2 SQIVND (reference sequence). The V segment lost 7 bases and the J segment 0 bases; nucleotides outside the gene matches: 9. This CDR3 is CASNPTGGHSSYEQYF. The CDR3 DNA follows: TGTGCCAGTAACCCGACAGGGGGCCACAGCTCCTACGAGCAGTACTTC.

The CDR3 nucleotides are TGTGCCAGCAGCCGGAGACAGAATCAGCCCCAGCATTTT. Its protein product is CASSRRQNQPQHF. The V call is TRBV5-8, the J call TRBJ1-5; TRBD1 is a possible D gene (5 bases). Germline loops: CDR1 SGHTS, CDR2 YDEGEE. There are 13 residues in the CDR3. Between the trimmed V and J ends, which lost 4 bases and 4 bases, there was a span of 9 bases.

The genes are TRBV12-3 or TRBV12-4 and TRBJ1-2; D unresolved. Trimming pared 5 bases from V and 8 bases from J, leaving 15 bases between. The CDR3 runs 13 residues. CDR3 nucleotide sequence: TGTGCCAGCAGTCCCGGACCTGGAGGCGGCTACACCTTC. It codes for CASSPGPGGGYTF.

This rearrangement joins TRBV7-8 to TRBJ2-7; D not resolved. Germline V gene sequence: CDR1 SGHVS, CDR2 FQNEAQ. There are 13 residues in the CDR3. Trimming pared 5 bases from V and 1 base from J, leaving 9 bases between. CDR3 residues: CASSHGTSYEQYF. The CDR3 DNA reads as TGTGCCAGCAGCCACGGTACATCCTACGAGCAGTACTTC. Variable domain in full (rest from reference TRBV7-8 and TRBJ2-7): GAGVSQSPRYKVAKRGQDVALRCDPISGHVSLFWYQQALGQGPEFLTYFQNEAQLDKSGLPSDRFFAERPEGSVSTLKIQRTQQEDSAVYLCASSHGTSYEQYFGPGTRLTVT.

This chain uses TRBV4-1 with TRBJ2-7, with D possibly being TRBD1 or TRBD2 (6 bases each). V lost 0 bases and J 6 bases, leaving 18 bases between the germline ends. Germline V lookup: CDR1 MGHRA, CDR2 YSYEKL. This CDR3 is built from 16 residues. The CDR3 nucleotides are TGCGCCAGCAGCCAAGATAAGGGGGGCAAGAATCGCGAGCAGTACTTC. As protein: CASSQDKGGKNREQYF.

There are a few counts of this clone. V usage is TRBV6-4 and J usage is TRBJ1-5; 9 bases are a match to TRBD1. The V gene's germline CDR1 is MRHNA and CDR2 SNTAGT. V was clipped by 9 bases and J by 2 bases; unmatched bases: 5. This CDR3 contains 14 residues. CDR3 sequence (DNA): TGTGCCAGGCTACAGGGGGCGTGCAATCAGCCCCAGCATTTT. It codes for CARLQGACNQPQHF.

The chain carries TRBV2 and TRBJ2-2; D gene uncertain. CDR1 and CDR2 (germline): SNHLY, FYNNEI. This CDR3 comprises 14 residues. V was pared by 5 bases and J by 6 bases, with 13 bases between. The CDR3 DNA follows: TGTGCCAGCAGTACACCGCTCATATCCGGGGAGCTGTTTTTT. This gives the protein CASSTPLISGELFF.

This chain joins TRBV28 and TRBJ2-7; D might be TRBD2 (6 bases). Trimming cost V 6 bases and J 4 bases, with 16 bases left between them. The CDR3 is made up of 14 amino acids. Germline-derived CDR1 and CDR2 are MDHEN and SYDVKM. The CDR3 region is CASSPRGIKYEQYF. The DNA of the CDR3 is TGTGCCAGCAGCCCTCGGGGGATCAAGTACGAGCAGTACTTC.

CDR3 DNA: TGTGCCAGCAGTTTAAATGGAGCGGATACGCAGTATTTT. Its protein product is CASSLNGADTQYF. The chain recombines TRBV27 with TRBJ2-3, with D unresolved. V shed 2 bases and J shed 6 bases, with 9 bases lying between them. The CDR3 has 13 amino acids. CDR1 and CDR2 (germline): MNHEY, SMNVEV (reference sequence).

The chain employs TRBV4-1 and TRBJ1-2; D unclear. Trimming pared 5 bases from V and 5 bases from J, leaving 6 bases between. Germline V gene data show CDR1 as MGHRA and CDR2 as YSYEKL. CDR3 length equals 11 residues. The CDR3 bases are TGCGCCAGCAGCTCAAGGTATGGCTACACCTTC. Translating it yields CASSSRYGYTF.

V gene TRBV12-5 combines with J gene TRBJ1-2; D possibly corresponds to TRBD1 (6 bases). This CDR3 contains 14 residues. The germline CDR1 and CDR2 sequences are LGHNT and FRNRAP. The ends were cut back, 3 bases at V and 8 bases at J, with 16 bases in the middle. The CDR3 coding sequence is TGTGCTAGTGGTTTTGAACAGGGTGCGGGCGGCTACACCTTC. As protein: CASGFEQGAGGYTF.

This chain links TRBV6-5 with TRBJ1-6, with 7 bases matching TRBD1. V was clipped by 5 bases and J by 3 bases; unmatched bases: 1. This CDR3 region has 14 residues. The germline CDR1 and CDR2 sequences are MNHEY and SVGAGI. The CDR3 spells CASSTGDYNSPLHF. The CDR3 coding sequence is TGTGCCAGCAGTACAGGGGACTATAATTCACCCCTCCACTTT.

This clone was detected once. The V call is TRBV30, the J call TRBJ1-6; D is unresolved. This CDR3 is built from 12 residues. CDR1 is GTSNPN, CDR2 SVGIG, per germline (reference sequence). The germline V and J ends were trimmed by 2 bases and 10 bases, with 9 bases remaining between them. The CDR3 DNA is TGTGCCTGGAGTAAAAGAAGATCACCCCTCCACTTT. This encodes CAWSKRRSPLHF.

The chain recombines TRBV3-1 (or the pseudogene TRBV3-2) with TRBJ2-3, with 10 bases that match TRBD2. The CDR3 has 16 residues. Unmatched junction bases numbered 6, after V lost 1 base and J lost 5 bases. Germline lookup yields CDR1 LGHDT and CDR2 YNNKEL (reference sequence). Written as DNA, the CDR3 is TGTGCCAGCAGCCAAGGGCTAGCGGGGGATGGAGATACGCAGTATTTT. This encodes CASSQGLAGDGDTQYF.

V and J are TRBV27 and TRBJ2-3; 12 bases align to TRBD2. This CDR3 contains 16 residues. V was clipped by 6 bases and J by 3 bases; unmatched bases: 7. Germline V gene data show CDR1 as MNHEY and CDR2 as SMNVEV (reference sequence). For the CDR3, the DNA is TGTGCCAGCAGACACTCTCTAGCGGGAGGGACAGATACGCAGTATTTT. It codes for CASRHSLAGGTDTQYF.

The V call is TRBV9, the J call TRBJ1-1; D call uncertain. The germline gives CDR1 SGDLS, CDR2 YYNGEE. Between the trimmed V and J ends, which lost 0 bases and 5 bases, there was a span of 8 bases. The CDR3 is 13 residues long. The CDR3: CASSVADRTEAFF. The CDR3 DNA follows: TGTGCCAGCAGCGTAGCGGATCGGACTGAAGCTTTCTTT. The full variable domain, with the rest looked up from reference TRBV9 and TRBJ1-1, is DSGVTQTPKHLITATGQRVTLRCSPRSGDLSVYWYQQSLDQGLQFLIQYYNGEERAKGNILERFSAQQFPDLHSELNLSSLELGDSALYFCASSVADRTEAFFGQGTRLTVV.

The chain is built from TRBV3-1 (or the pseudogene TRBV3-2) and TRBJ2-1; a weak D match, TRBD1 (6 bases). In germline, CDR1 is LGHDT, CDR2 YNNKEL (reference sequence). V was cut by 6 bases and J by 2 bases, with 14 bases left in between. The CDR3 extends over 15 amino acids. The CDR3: CASSLTRGAYNEQFF. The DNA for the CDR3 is TGTGCCAGCAGTCTGACCAGGGGTGCCTACAATGAGCAGTTCTTC.

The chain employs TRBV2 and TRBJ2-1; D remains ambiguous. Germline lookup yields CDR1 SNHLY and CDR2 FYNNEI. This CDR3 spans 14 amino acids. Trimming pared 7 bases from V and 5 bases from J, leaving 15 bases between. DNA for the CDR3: TGTGCCAGCATCGTCGGGTCCCTCGACAATGAGCAGTTCTTC. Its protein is CASIVGSLDNEQFF. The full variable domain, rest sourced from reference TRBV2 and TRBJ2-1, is EPEVTQTPSHQVTQMGQEVILRCVPISNHLYFYWYRQILGQKVEFLVSFYNNEISEKSEIFDDQFSVERPDGSNFTLKIRSTKLEDSAMYFCASIVGSLDNEQFFGPGTRLTVL.

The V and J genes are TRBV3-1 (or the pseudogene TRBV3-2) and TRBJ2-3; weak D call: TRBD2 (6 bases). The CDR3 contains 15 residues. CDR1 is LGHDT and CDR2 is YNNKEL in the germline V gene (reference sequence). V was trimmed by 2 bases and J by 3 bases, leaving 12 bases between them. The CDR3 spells CASSQTLAWTDTQYF. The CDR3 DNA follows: TGTGCCAGCAGCCAAACGCTAGCGTGGACAGATACGCAGTATTTT.

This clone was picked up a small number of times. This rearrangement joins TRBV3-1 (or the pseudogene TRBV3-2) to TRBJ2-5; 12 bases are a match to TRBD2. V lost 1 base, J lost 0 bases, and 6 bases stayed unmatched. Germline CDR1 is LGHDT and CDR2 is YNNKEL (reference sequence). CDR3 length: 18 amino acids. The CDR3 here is CASSQGTSGGFYQETQYF. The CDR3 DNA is TGTGCCAGCAGCCAAGGAACTAGCGGGGGGTTTTACCAAGAGACCCAGTACTTC.

The CDR3 sequence is CASSVRLYQETQYF. The CDR3 DNA sequence: TGTGCCAGCAGTGTAAGGCTATACCAAGAGACCCAGTACTTC. The chain carries TRBV2 and TRBJ2-5; D unresolved. V lost 4 bases to trimming and J lost 0 bases, with 9 bases between them. Looked up from germline, CDR1 is SNHLY and CDR2 is FYNNEI. CDR3 length equals 14 residues.

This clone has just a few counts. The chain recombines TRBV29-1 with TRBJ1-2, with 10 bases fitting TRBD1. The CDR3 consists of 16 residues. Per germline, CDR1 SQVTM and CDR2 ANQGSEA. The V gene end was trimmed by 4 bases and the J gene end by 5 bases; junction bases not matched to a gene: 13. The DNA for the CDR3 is TGCAGCGTTGGCGGACAGGGGGGCTTCGGGGATTATGGCTACACCTTC. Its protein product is CSVGGQGGFGDYGYTF. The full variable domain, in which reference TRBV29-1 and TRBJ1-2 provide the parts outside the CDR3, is SAVISQKPSRDICQRGTSLTIQCQVDSQVTMMFWYRQQPGQSLTLIATANQGSEATYESGFVIDKFPISRPNLTFSTLTVSNMSPEDSSIYLCSVGGQGGFGDYGYTFGSGTRLTVV.

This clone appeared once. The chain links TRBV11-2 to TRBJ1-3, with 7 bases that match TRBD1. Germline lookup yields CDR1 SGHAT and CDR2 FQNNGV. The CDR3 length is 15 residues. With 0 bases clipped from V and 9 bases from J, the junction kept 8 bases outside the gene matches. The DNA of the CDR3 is TGTGCCAGCAGCTTAGAGACAGGGAACGTGGCCACCATATATTTT. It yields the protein CASSLETGNVATIYF.

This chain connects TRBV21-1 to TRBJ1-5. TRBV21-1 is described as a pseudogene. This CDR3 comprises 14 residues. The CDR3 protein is CASSALGFHQPQHF. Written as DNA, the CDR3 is TGTGCCAGCAGCGCCCTGGGGTTCCATCAGCCCCAGCATTTT.

The CDR3 bases are TGCGCCAGCACCCTGGGGACAGTCAACACTGAAGCTTTCTTT. This encodes CASTLGTVNTEAFF. The rearrangement links TRBV5-1 to TRBJ1-1; TRBD1 aligns across 7 bases. The CDR3 loop spans 14 amino acids. CDR1 is SGHRS and CDR2 is YFSETQ in the germline V gene. J was trimmed by 2 bases and V by 6 bases; bases with no gene match: 7.